These 9 T cell receptor beta chains share one sample of origin, sequenced in a study of spatial heterogeneity in lung cancer. Time point reported: blood at routine non-recurrence follow-up after resection. One entry per CDR3 protein results from TCRdb running MiXCR on the 5' RACE reads. Among tens of thousands of distinct CDR3 sequences listed, approximately 8% were seen once. The sequencing used PBMCs, collected at follow-up. These receptors were obtained from a male donor with early-stage non-small cell lung cancer.

This clonotype was seen repeatedly, ten times or more. The V and J genes are TRBV18 and TRBJ2-3, with D hard to call. V dropped 3 bases and J dropped 1 base, with 11 bases sitting between them. The CDR3 is 15 residues long. CDR1 is KGHSH, CDR2 LQKENI, per germline. The CDR3: CASSPTQAGTDTQYF. CDR3 coding DNA: TGTGCCAGCTCACCTACCCAGGCGGGCACAGATACGCAGTATTTT.

This clonotype was found a few times. V and J are TRBV4-1 and TRBJ2-3, with TRBD2 matching over 7 bases. V lost 1 base to trimming and J lost 4 bases; unmatched junction nucleotides: 2. The CDR3 sequence is 14 residues long. The V gene's germline CDR1 is MGHRA and CDR2 YSYEKL. CDR3 residues: CASSQALAADTQYF. The CDR3 region has the DNA TGCGCCAGCAGCCAAGCGCTAGCGGCAGATACGCAGTATTTT.

This clonotype was seen ten or more times. The V gene is TRBV14, the J gene TRBJ2-7, with 11 bases fitting TRBD1. Trimming took 4 bases from V and 3 from J; bases not matched to a gene: 5. The CDR3 consists of 15 residues. CDR1 and CDR2 (germline): SGHDN, FVKESK. CDR3 in DNA: TGTGCCAGCAGCCGTAAGGGACAGGGGGGCTACGAGCAGTACTTC. Protein product: CASSRKGQGGYEQYF.

In this sample, this clonotype turned up many times. CDR3 nucleotides: TGCAGCGTTGAAACTGGCCTGGAGGATGGCTACACCTTC. Its protein is CSVETGLEDGYTF. The J gene is TRBJ1-2, the V gene TRBV29-1; D is unclear. The CDR3 loop spans 13 amino acids. V lost 2 bases, J lost 6 bases, and 13 bases lay in between. From germline, CDR1 is SQVTM and CDR2 ANQGSEA.

This clonotype has at least ten counts. The chain combines TRBV6-2 or TRBV6-3 with TRBJ2-1, with unresolved D. The CDR3 consists of 14 residues. In germline, CDR1 is MNHEY, CDR2 SVGEGT. V lost 7 bases and J 8 bases, leaving 18 bases between the germline ends. In DNA form, the CDR3 reads TGTGCCAGCAAGATATTCGGCCCCCCGGATGAGCAGTTCTTC. Translation: CASKIFGPPDEQFF.

This clonotype was observed at least ten times. This sequence joins TRBV7-3 and TRBJ2-1; D is perhaps TRBD1 (6 bases). The V and J ends lost 1 base and 5 bases respectively, with 12 bases between them. The germline V gene encodes CDR1 SGHTA and CDR2 FQGTGA. CDR3 length: 15 amino acids. For the CDR3, the DNA is TGTGCCAGCAGCTTAAGGACAGATTACAACAATGAGCAGTTCTTC. It specifies CASSLRTDYNNEQFF.

In its sample, this clonotype was seen many times. For the CDR3, the DNA is TGTGCCAGCAGCTTAGTGGCGGGGGCAGATACGCAGTATTTT. Translating gives CASSLVAGADTQYF. The V gene is TRBV11-2, the J gene TRBJ2-3, with TRBD2 matching 7 bases. Germline trimming cut 1 base from V and 4 bases from J; bases unmatched to any gene: 2. The CDR3 loop spans 14 amino acids. Germline V gives CDR1 SGHAT, CDR2 FQNNGV. The whole variable domain, remainder taken from reference TRBV11-2 and TRBJ2-3, is EAGVAQSPRYKIIEKRQSVAFWCNPISGHATLYWYQQILGQGPKLLIQFQNNGVVDDSQLPKDRFSAERLKGVDSTLKIQPAKLEDSAVYLCASSLVAGADTQYFGPGTRLTVL.

The V and J genes are TRBV29-1 and TRBJ2-2, with 7 bases identical to TRBD2. Germline V lookup: CDR1 SQVTM, CDR2 ANQGSEA. V was clipped by 6 bases and J by 0 bases; unmatched bases: 10. This CDR3 is 16 amino acids long. The CDR3 here is CSVRTSAEPNTGELFF. The CDR3 DNA is TGCAGCGTCCGGACTAGTGCCGAGCCGAACACCGGGGAGCTGTTTTTT.

In its sample, this clonotype was seen many times. The chain couples TRBV5-1 to TRBJ1-1, with 8 bases identical to TRBD1. CDR1 and CDR2 from the germline V gene are SGHRS and YFSETQ. J gave up 5 bases and V 2 bases, and 5 bases lay outside the gene matches. The CDR3 length is 14 residues. The CDR3 coding sequence is TGCGCCAGCAGCTTTAGACGGACAGGGACTGAAGCTTTCTTT. It yields the protein CASSFRRTGTEAFF.